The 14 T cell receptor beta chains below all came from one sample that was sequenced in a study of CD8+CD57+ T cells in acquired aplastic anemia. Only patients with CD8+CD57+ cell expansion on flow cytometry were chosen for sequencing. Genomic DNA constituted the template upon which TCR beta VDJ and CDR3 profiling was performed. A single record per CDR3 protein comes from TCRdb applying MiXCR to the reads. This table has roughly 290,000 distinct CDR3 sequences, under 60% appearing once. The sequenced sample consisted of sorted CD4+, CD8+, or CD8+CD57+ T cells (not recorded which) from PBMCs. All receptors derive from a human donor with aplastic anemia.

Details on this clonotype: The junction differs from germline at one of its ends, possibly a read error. CDR3 nucleotides: TGTGCCATCAGTGATAGGGACAGGGTCCAAGAGACCCAGTACTTC. This encodes CAISDRDRVQETQYF. The rearrangement uses TRBV12-3 or TRBV12-4 and TRBJ2-5; 9 nucleotides align to TRBD1. The CDR3 covers 15 residues.

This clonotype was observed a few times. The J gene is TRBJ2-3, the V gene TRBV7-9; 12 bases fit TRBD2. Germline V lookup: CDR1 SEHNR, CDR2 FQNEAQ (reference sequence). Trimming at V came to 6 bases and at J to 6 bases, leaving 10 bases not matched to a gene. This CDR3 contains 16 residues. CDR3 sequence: CASSLSVLAGGDTQYF. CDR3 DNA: TGTGCCAGCAGTCTAAGCGTACTAGCGGGGGGTGATACGCAGTATTTT.

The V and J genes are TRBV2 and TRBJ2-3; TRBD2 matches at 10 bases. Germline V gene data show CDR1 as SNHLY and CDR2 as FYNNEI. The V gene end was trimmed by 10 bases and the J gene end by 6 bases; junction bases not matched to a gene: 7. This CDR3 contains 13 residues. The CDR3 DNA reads TGTGCCACCAGACTAGCGGGCCCCGATACGCAGTATTTT. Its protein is CATRLAGPDTQYF.

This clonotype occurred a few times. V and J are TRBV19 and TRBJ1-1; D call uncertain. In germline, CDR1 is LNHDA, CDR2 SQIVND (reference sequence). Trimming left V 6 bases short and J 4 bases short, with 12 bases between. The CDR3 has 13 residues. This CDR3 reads CASRDTAATEAFF. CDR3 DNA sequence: TGTGCCAGTAGGGATACCGCGGCCACTGAAGCTTTCTTT.

CDR3 amino acids: CSVTSGSFYEQYF. CDR3 in DNA: TGCAGTGTTACTAGCGGGAGCTTCTACGAGCAGTACTTC. The chain uses TRBV20-1 and TRBJ2-7, with TRBD2 identical over 11 bases. The CDR3 extends over 13 amino acids. Germline V gene lookup returns CDR1 DFQATT and CDR2 SNEGSKA (reference sequence). After removal of 7 bases from V and 3 bases from J, the junction contained 5 bases not matched to a gene.

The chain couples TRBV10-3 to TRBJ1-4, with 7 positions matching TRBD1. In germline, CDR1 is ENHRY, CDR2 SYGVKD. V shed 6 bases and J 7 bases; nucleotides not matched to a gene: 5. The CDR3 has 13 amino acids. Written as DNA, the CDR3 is TGTGCCATCAGCGGCAGGGGGTCTGAAAAACTGTTTTTT. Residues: CAISGRGSEKLFF.

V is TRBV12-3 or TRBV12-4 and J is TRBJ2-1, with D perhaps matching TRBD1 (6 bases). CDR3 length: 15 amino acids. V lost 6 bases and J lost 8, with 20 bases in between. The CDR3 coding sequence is TGTGCCAGCAGCCACAACAAGGGCAGGGGCGATGAGCAGTTCTTC. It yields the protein CASSHNKGRGDEQFF.

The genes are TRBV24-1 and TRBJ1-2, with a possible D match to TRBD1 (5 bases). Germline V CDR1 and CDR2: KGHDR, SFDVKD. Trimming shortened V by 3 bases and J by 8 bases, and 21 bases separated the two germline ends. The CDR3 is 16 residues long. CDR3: CATSDASAGPRDGYTF. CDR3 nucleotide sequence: TGTGCCACCAGTGATGCCTCGGCAGGGCCCAGGGACGGCTACACCTTC.

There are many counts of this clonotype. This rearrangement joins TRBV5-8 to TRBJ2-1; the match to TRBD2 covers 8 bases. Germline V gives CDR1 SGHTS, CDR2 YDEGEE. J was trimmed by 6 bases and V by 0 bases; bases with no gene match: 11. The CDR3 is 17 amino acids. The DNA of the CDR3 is TGTGCCAGCAGCTTGGGGAATAGCGGGGTATCTGGCAATGAGCAGTTCTTC. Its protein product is CASSLGNSGVSGNEQFF.

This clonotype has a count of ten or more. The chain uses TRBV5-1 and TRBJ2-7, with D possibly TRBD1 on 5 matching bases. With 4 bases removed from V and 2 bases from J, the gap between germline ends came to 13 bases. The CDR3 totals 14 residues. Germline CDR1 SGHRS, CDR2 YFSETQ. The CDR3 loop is CASSQNQGTYEQYF. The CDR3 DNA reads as TGCGCCAGCAGCCAAAATCAGGGAACCTACGAGCAGTACTTC.

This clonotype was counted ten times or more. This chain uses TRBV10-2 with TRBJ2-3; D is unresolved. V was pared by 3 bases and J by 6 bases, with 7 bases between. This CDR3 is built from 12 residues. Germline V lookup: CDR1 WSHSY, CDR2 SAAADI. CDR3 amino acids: CASSEQFDTQYF. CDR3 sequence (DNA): TGCGCCAGCAGTGAACAGTTTGATACGCAGTATTTT.

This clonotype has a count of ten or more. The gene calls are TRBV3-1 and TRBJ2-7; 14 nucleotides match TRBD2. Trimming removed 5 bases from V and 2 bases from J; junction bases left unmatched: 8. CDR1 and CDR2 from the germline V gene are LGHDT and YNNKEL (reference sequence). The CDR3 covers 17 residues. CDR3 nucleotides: TGTGCCAGCAGCTTTCCCGGGACTAGCGGGAGAGCCTACGAGCAGTACTTC. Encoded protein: CASSFPGTSGRAYEQYF.

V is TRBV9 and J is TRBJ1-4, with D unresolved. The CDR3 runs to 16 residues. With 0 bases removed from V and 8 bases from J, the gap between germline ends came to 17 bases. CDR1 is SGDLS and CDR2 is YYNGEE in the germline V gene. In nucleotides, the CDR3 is TGTGCCAGCAGCGTAGAGTGGACTAGCGGTGGGGAAAAACTGTTTTTT. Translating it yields CASSVEWTSGGEKLFF.

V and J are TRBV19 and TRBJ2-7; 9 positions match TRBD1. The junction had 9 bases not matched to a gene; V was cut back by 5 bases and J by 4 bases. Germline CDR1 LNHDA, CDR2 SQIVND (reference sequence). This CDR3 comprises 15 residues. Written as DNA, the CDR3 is TGTGCCAGTAGTGCAACCGGGACAGGGTTATACGAGCAGTACTTC. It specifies CASSATGTGLYEQYF.